A selection of T cell receptor beta chains follows, all from one sample in a study of radiotherapy plus CTLA-4 blockade in lung cancer. TCRdb keeps only in-frame clones here, not all; method: immunoSEQ multiplex PCR. The sample carries around 80,000 clones, about four fifths recorded once. Here the sequenced sample was peripheral blood, taken from a patient treated with radiotherapy plus ipilimumab. These receptors were collected from a human donor with non-small cell lung cancer who had stable disease on radiotherapy plus ipilimumab. The CDR3 runs from the conserved cysteine through the conserved F or W. Each record gives: D gene, V gene, clone size, J gene, CDR3 DNA, CDR3 protein. The D gene is left open where the match is weak. Some rows have no size entry. The others give once, few or many, or a class for an expanded clone.

d_gene: TRBD1; v_gene: TRBV10-3; abundance: .; j_gene: TRBJ1-5; CDR3nt: TGTGCCATCAGTGAAGGGACAGGGAACGGGCCCCAGCATTTT; CDR3aa: CAISEGTGNGPQHF
d_gene: .; v_gene: TRBV9; abundance: .; j_gene: TRBJ2-3; CDR3nt: TGTGCCAGCAGCGTGGGGGCGGGATCGGGCACAGATACGCAGTATTTT; CDR3aa: CASSVGAGSGTDTQYF
d_gene: TRBD1; v_gene: TRBV2; abundance: .; j_gene: TRBJ1-2; CDR3nt: TGTGCCAGCAGTCAGACAGGGGGCCGGGTCGATGGCTACACCTTC; CDR3aa: CASSQTGGRVDGYTF
d_gene: TRBD1; v_gene: TRBV4-1; abundance: .; j_gene: TRBJ1-4; CDR3nt: TGCGCCAGCAGCCAAGGCGCAGGGGGCAATGAAAAACTGTTTTTT; CDR3aa: CASSQGAGGNEKLFF
d_gene: .; v_gene: TRBV18; abundance: .; j_gene: TRBJ1-5; CDR3nt: TGTGCCAGCTCACCACCTCTTACAGCTGGGGGCAATCAGCCCCAGCATTTT; CDR3aa: CASSPPLTAGGNQPQHF
d_gene: .; v_gene: TRBV6-5; abundance: .; j_gene: TRBJ1-6; CDR3nt: TGTGCCAGCGGGCGGTATAATTCACCCCTCCACTTT; CDR3aa: CASGRYNSPLHF
d_gene: .; v_gene: TRBV7-8; abundance: .; j_gene: TRBJ2-2; CDR3nt: TGTGCCAGCCTTCTAATAAAGACAGCGAACACCGGGGAGCTGTTTTTT; CDR3aa: CASLLIKTANTGELFF
d_gene: TRBD2; v_gene: TRBV4-2; abundance: few; j_gene: TRBJ2-1; CDR3nt: TGTGCCAGCAGCCAGGAACGTAGCGGGAGCTCCTACAATGAGCAGTTCTTC; CDR3aa: CASSQERSGSSYNEQFF
d_gene: TRBD1; v_gene: TRBV9; abundance: .; j_gene: TRBJ1-5; CDR3nt: TGTGCCAGCAGCGTAGGCCCCGGGACAGGAGTCAATCAGCCCCAGCATTTT; CDR3aa: CASSVGPGTGVNQPQHF
d_gene: .; v_gene: TRBV29-1; abundance: .; j_gene: TRBJ2-3; CDR3nt: TGCAGCGGGGGAGATGAGCGGGGCACAGATACGCAGTATTTT; CDR3aa: CSGGDERGTDTQYF
d_gene: TRBD1; v_gene: TRBV14; abundance: .; j_gene: TRBJ2-7; CDR3nt: TGTGCCAGCAGCCAGTCAGTTGCTAGGGACAGATACTACGAGCAGTACTTC; CDR3aa: CASSQSVARDRYYEQYF
d_gene: .; v_gene: TRBV11-2; abundance: .; j_gene: TRBJ1-3; CDR3nt: TGTGCCAGCAGCTTAGTCGGGGTCTCTGGAAACACCATATATTTT; CDR3aa: CASSLVGVSGNTIYF
d_gene: .; v_gene: TRBV9; abundance: .; j_gene: TRBJ2-3; CDR3nt: TGTGCCAGCAGCGTAGCCGGAGATACGCAGTATTTT; CDR3aa: CASSVAGDTQYF
d_gene: TRBD1; v_gene: TRBV28; abundance: .; j_gene: TRBJ1-6; CDR3nt: TGTGCCAGCAGTGGAACCAGGGACAGCTCCTATAATTCACCCCTCCACTTT; CDR3aa: CASSGTRDSSYNSPLHF
d_gene: .; v_gene: TRBV7-9; abundance: few; j_gene: TRBJ2-7; CDR3nt: TGTGCCAGCAGCCCGACCTACGAGCAGTACTTC; CDR3aa: CASSPTYEQYF
d_gene: .; v_gene: TRBV5-4; abundance: few; j_gene: TRBJ1-6; CDR3nt: TGTGCCAGCACCGCTGGCTCCTATAATTCACCCCTCCACTTT; CDR3aa: CASTAGSYNSPLHF
d_gene: TRBD1; v_gene: TRBV6-5; abundance: .; j_gene: TRBJ2-7; CDR3nt: TGTGCCAGCAGTGCATGGGGACAGGGCTACGAGCAGTACTTC; CDR3aa: CASSAWGQGYEQYF
d_gene: .; v_gene: TRBV30; abundance: .; j_gene: TRBJ2-3; CDR3nt: TGTGCCTGGAACGTGCGGATGAGGGATACGCAGTATTTT; CDR3aa: CAWNVRMRDTQYF
d_gene: TRBD1; v_gene: TRBV10-1; abundance: .; j_gene: TRBJ1-5; CDR3nt: TGCGCCAGCAGTGACACAGGGGGCGCGAAGCAGCCCCAGCATTTT; CDR3aa: CASSDTGGAKQPQHF
d_gene: .; v_gene: TRBV28; abundance: .; j_gene: TRBJ1-1; CDR3nt: TGTGCCAGCAGTTTTCAGGGTTGGACTGAAGCTTTCTTT; CDR3aa: CASSFQGWTEAFF
d_gene: TRBD2; v_gene: TRBV2; abundance: few; j_gene: TRBJ2-1; CDR3nt: TGTGCCAGCAAAAGGGTGACTAGCGGGAGGCATGAGCAGTTCTTC; CDR3aa: CASKRVTSGRHEQFF
d_gene: TRBD1; v_gene: TRBV9; abundance: .; j_gene: TRBJ1-3; CDR3nt: TGTGCCAGCAGCGGGCGACAGGGAAGAAACACCATATATTTT; CDR3aa: CASSGRQGRNTIYF
d_gene: TRBD2; v_gene: TRBV6-5; abundance: .; j_gene: TRBJ2-1; CDR3nt: TGTGCCAGCACTATGGTCAGCGGGAGGGGAAATGAGCAGTTCTTC; CDR3aa: CASTMVSGRGNEQFF
d_gene: TRBD1; v_gene: TRBV27; abundance: .; j_gene: TRBJ2-2; CDR3nt: TGTGCCAGCAGTTTGCAGGGGGATCGTTTTTGGACCGGGGAGCTGTTTTTT; CDR3aa: CASSLQGDRFWTGELFF
d_gene: TRBD2; v_gene: TRBV4-2; abundance: .; j_gene: TRBJ2-2; CDR3nt: TGTGCCAGCAGCCCCGGACTAGCGGGAGGAGTCACCGGGGAGCTGTTTTTT; CDR3aa: CASSPGLAGGVTGELFF
d_gene: .; v_gene: TRBV5-4; abundance: once; j_gene: TRBJ2-1; CDR3nt: TGTGCCAGCAGCGGCGACGGTTACAATGAGCAGTTCTTC; CDR3aa: CASSGDGYNEQFF
d_gene: .; v_gene: TRBV28; abundance: .; j_gene: TRBJ2-7; CDR3nt: TGTGCCAGCAGTTTAGGTCTAGCTCCCAACGAGCAGTACTTC; CDR3aa: CASSLGLAPNEQYF
d_gene: .; v_gene: TRBV6-5; abundance: .; j_gene: TRBJ1-2; CDR3nt: TGTGCCAGCCTTCAGGGTTTTAACTATGGCTACACCTTC; CDR3aa: CASLQGFNYGYTF
d_gene: .; v_gene: TRBV20-1; abundance: .; j_gene: TRBJ1-1; CDR3nt: TGCAGTGCTAGAGAAGGACAGGAAGCTTTCTTT; CDR3aa: CSAREGQEAFF
d_gene: .; v_gene: TRBV11-2; abundance: .; j_gene: TRBJ1-5; CDR3nt: TGTGCCAGCAGCCTCCATAGCAATCAGCCCCAGCATTTT; CDR3aa: CASSLHSNQPQHF
d_gene: .; v_gene: TRBV1; abundance: .; j_gene: TRBJ1-5; CDR3nt: TGCACCAGCAGCCAAGATGACGGACAGTTAGGGCCCCAGCATTTT; CDR3aa: CTSSQDDGQLGPQHF
d_gene: TRBD1; v_gene: TRBV6-5; abundance: .; j_gene: TRBJ1-2; CDR3nt: TGTGCCAGCAGTCCCGGACAGGGTGGCTACACCTTC; CDR3aa: CASSPGQGGYTF
d_gene: .; v_gene: TRBV6-1; abundance: .; j_gene: TRBJ2-1; CDR3nt: TGTGCCACCCAGGGCCACGCTCCCTCCTACAATGAGCAGTTCTTC; CDR3aa: CATQGHAPSYNEQFF
d_gene: TRBD2; v_gene: TRBV5-1; abundance: .; j_gene: TRBJ2-1; CDR3nt: TGCGCCAGCAGTAGAACTAGCGGAGAGGCGGGTGAGCAGTTCTTC; CDR3aa: CASSRTSGEAGEQFF
d_gene: .; v_gene: TRBV11-2; abundance: .; j_gene: TRBJ2-4; CDR3nt: TGTGCCAGCAGCTTCAGAGGGGGAAACATTCAGTACTTC; CDR3aa: CASSFRGGNIQYF
d_gene: TRBD2; v_gene: TRBV6-6; abundance: .; j_gene: TRBJ2-7; CDR3nt: TGTGCCAGCAGTCCCGGACTAGGGGCGAACGAGCAGTACTTC; CDR3aa: CASSPGLGANEQYF
d_gene: .; v_gene: TRBV5-4; abundance: .; j_gene: TRBJ1-5; CDR3nt: TGTGCCAGCAGCTTAGATAGGGGCCAGCCCCAGCATTTT; CDR3aa: CASSLDRGQPQHF
d_gene: .; v_gene: TRBV5-1; abundance: few; j_gene: TRBJ2-1; CDR3nt: TGCGCCAGCAGTTCCACCGGGACTCCAAATGAGCAGTTCTTC; CDR3aa: CASSSTGTPNEQFF
d_gene: TRBD1; v_gene: TRBV7-9; abundance: .; j_gene: TRBJ1-6; CDR3nt: TGTGCCAGCAGCCTCCTCAGGGGGCGAGGTTCACCCCTCCACTTT; CDR3aa: CASSLLRGRGSPLHF
d_gene: .; v_gene: TRBV9; abundance: .; j_gene: TRBJ1-4; CDR3nt: TGTGCCAGCAGCGTAGCCGGGACTACTAATGAAAAACTGTTTTTT; CDR3aa: CASSVAGTTNEKLFF
d_gene: .; v_gene: TRBV5-8; abundance: .; j_gene: TRBJ1-3; CDR3nt: TGTGCCAGCAGCTCCCGGGGAGGCCTCTCTGGAAACACCATATATTTT; CDR3aa: CASSSRGGLSGNTIYF
d_gene: .; v_gene: TRBV9; abundance: .; j_gene: TRBJ1-5; CDR3nt: TGTGCCAGCAGCGCCGCGGGCAATCAGCCCCAGCATTTT; CDR3aa: CASSAAGNQPQHF
d_gene: TRBD1; v_gene: TRBV19; abundance: .; j_gene: TRBJ2-2; CDR3nt: TGTACCAGTAGTAGAGAAGACAGGGGAATCACCGGGGAGCTGTTTTTT; CDR3aa: CTSSREDRGITGELFF
d_gene: .; v_gene: TRBV28; abundance: .; j_gene: TRBJ1-2; CDR3nt: TGTGCCAGCGCCCGGAGTCCTCCCCTTAACTATGGCTACACCTTC; CDR3aa: CASARSPPLNYGYTF
d_gene: TRBD1; v_gene: TRBV11-3; abundance: once; j_gene: TRBJ2-5; CDR3nt: TGTGCCAGCAGCTTAGGCTTCCCGGGACAGCTCCAAGAGACCCAGTACTTC; CDR3aa: CASSLGFPGQLQETQYF
d_gene: TRBD2; v_gene: TRBV25-1; abundance: .; j_gene: TRBJ2-1; CDR3nt: TGTGCCAGCAGTGCCATCCTAACCGAGCGGGAGAATCACAATGAGCAGTTCTTC; CDR3aa: CASSAILTERENHNEQFF
d_gene: TRBD1; v_gene: TRBV11-2; abundance: .; j_gene: TRBJ1-2; CDR3nt: TGTGCCAGCAGCTCTCACAGGGGGCTAAACTATGGCTACACCTTC; CDR3aa: CASSSHRGLNYGYTF